This T cell receptor (beta chain) was recovered during a study of graft-versus-host responses after intestinal transplantation (dated by TCRdb to the early 2020s). Looking at the study overall: The transplants that recipients got were multivisceral, liver-intestinal, or isolated intestinal. Every recipient was given anti-thymocyte globulin induction, followed by roughly 3 years of maintenance tacrolimus and steroids. After intestinal transplantation, graft-versus-host and host-versus-graft alloreactive T cell clones were followed in the graft, circulation and bone marrow using bulk TCR-beta CDR3 sequencing. To identify alloreactive clones, pre-transplant mixed lymphocyte reaction products were sequenced and compared with unstimulated pre-transplant donor and recipient T cells. The cohort enrolled 24 intestinal transplant recipients, one of whom was a retransplant, and a few patients without pretransplant specimens were excluded. A peak of at least 4% donor T cells among recipient peripheral blood mononuclear cells was the definition used for donor T cell macrochimerism. Rather than going through the commercial service, samples from a few later patients were sequenced in-house on an Illumina MiSeq and processed with MiXCR. What the research found in general, with its limitations: GvH clones were found in recipient bone marrow, and some of the GvH clones appeared earlier in ileal mucosa or blood, which is consistent with an intestinal mucosal origin. High GvH to HvG T cell clonal ratios were observed in the allografts of patients with donor T cell macrochimerism. Conclusions were limited by the relatively low number and heterogeneity of intestinal transplant patients. Early after transplant, peak levels of circulating GvH clones were associated with declines in HvG clones.

In the paper's terms, the time point label means: cells obtained before transplantation from donor or recipient. CD3+CD4+ and CD3+CD8+ populations were FACS-sorted from unstimulated pre-transplant donor and recipient cells taken from spleen or lymph nodes. The sample holds one count of this clone. Its antigen remains undetermined. The sample holds no much larger clone one base away, and base qualities are not on file. The V end gives up 6 bases and the J end 1 base, leaving 5 bases in the junction not matched to a gene. From a lookup of the germline V gene (reference sequence), CDR1 and CDR2 are SEHNR and FQNEAQ. From the cysteine up to the phenylalanine, the CDR3 has a length of 14 residues. Solely the CDR3 DNA is kept, with 42 bases framed from the first base. Libraries were made using the immunoSEQ multiplex PCR assay. For most patients, genomic DNA was isolated with the Qiagen DNeasy Blood and Tissue Kit and shipped frozen to Adaptive Biotechnologies for TCR sequencing. High-throughput TCR-beta CDR3 sequencing of genomic DNA from most patients was performed by Adaptive Biotechnologies. The paper's data handling went like this. Adaptive's ImmunoSEQ software was the source of the TCR sequencing data for about 20 patients, while a few other patients were processed with MiXCR and VDJtools. CD4 versus CD8 sorting errors were corrected by removing sequences found in both subsets at a frequency ratio below 5:1. Because the origin of CDR3 nucleotide sequences shared between donor and recipient could not be assigned, those sequences were removed. To be classed as alloreactive, a clone needed at least 2-fold expansion over unstimulated cells and a minimum CFSE-low frequency of 0.002% (template counts) or 0.001% (read counts). A clone was considered mappable if detected in the sequenced pre-transplant spleen, lymph node, or MLR CFSE-low populations of the donor or recipient. Cumulative frequency of alloreactive clones was calculated as a percentage of all sequences weighted by copy number. The table was pulled from immuneACCESS by TCRdb, which kept in-frame rearrangements only. Such tables lose some clones; where checked, under half of the loss comes from unresolved V genes, and the rest has no known cause. V and J calls and clone size are given by that table; D and trimming were obtained from the DNA. This sample lists 40,000 or so clones; about 94% were detected once. The top ten clonotypes cover around a fifth of the sample.

This receptor was taken from a human donor who was the organ donor for an intestinal transplant. The sequenced sample was unstimulated CD8+ T cells sorted from spleen or lymph node cells, obtained before transplant. The chain joins TRBV7-9 to TRBJ1-1; TRBD1 aligns with 7 central bases. The CDR3 reads CASRISGGNTEAFF. The bases read TGTGCCAGCAGAATATCAGGGGGGAACACTGAAGCTTTCTTT.